The 19 T cell receptor beta chains in this list originate from one sample, sequenced in a study of blood T cell repertoires in COVID-19. Profiling relied on immunoSEQ multiplex PCR, and the TCRdb table lists in-frame clones only, not all of them. There are fewer than 200,000 clones in the sample; approximately 87% occur only once, and about 4.6% lies in the top ten. Material for sequencing was PBMCs or T cells enriched from blood (not recorded which). The origin of the receptors is a woman aged 50 to 65 who had recovered from COVID-19.

This clone was detected a few times. The chain couples TRBV19 to TRBJ1-5; TRBD1 agrees at 7 bases. Trimming took 5 bases from V and 7 from J; bases not matched to a gene: 11. The CDR3 covers 15 residues. The germline gives CDR1 LNHDA, CDR2 SQIVND (reference sequence). CDR3 sequence reads: CASSPYRGGGQPQHF. The CDR3 DNA sequence: TGTGCCAGTAGTCCTTACAGGGGTGGTGGACAGCCCCAGCATTTT.

This chain uses TRBV21-1 with TRBJ2-1; the table calls TRBD2, which could not be checked here. TRBV21-1 is an annotated pseudogene. The CDR3 sequence is 16 residues long. CDR3 sequence reads: CASSKGHISSGDEQFF. DNA for the CDR3: TGTGCCAGCAGCAAGGGTCATATTTCCAGCGGCGATGAGCAGTTCTTC.

The V and J genes are TRBV27 and TRBJ2-1; TRBD1 agrees at 8 bases. The CDR3 covers 16 residues. Germline V gives CDR1 MNHEY, CDR2 SMNVEV (reference sequence). Trimming took 5 bases from V and 6 from J; bases not matched to a gene: 12. CDR3 in amino acids: CASSLTGTGAGNEQFF. The CDR3, as DNA: TGTGCCAGCAGTCTTACCGGGACAGGAGCGGGCAATGAGCAGTTCTTC.

The chain recombines TRBV5-1 with TRBJ2-5; perhaps TRBD2 as D (5 bases). This CDR3 comprises 14 residues. Trimming pared 0 bases from V and 1 base from J, leaving 7 bases between. Germline V lookup: CDR1 SGHRS, CDR2 YFSETQ. The CDR3 is CASSLAGSQETQYF. The CDR3 coding sequence is TGCGCCAGCAGCTTGGCGGGGAGCCAAGAGACCCAGTACTTC.

This chain links TRBV19 with TRBJ1-5; D gene uncertain. Germline lookup yields CDR1 LNHDA and CDR2 SQIVND (reference sequence). There are 14 residues in the CDR3. V gave up 3 bases and J gave up 3 bases, with 9 bases separating them. The DNA of the CDR3 is TGTGCCAGTAGTATGCCCCAGAACAATCAGCCCCAGCATTTT. Protein: CASSMPQNNQPQHF.

This clone showed up just a few times. The chain recombines TRBV12-3 or TRBV12-4 with TRBJ2-2; D might be TRBD1 (6 bases). CDR3 length: 13 amino acids. Trimming cost V 10 bases and J 2 bases, with 11 bases left between them. CDR3 region: CATGTLNTGELFF. DNA of the CDR3: TGTGCCACCGGGACACTTAACACCGGGGAGCTGTTTTTT.

The gene calls are TRBV7-2 and TRBJ1-2; 9 nucleotides agree with TRBD1. Losses at the gene ends were 0 bases for V and 2 bases for J; bases not matched to a gene: 13. The CDR3 is made up of 19 amino acids. The germline V gene has CDR1 SGHTA and CDR2 FQGNSA. The CDR3 sequence: CASSLAQGALGLGNYGYTF. The CDR3 bases are TGTGCCAGCAGCTTAGCACAGGGGGCGCTAGGTTTAGGGAACTATGGCTACACCTTC.

Comment on this clone: One end of the junction varies from germline; a read error may be responsible. CDR3 bases: TGTGCCATCGGTCAGGGGTATGGCCACACCTTC. Protein: CAIGQGYGHTF. This chain connects TRBV10-3 to TRBJ1-2; perhaps TRBD1 as D (6 bases). The CDR3 extends over 11 amino acids. Germline V gene data show CDR1 as ENHRY and CDR2 as SYGVKD.

The chain joins TRBV2 to TRBJ2-1; 7 bases match TRBD2. The CDR3 runs to 13 residues. The junction had 2 bases not matched to a gene; V was cut back by 6 bases and J by 3 bases. Germline CDR1 is SNHLY and CDR2 is FYNNEI. Written as DNA, the CDR3 is TGTGCCAGCAGGGCTAGCGGCTACAATGAGCAGTTCTTC. Encoded protein: CASRASGYNEQFF.

V is TRBV30 and J is TRBJ1-2, with 9 positions matching TRBD1. Germline CDR1 and CDR2: GTSNPN and SVGIG (reference sequence). With V trimmed by 4 bases and J by 4 bases, 4 bases remained unmatched. The CDR3 has 13 residues. CDR3 region: CAWTDRGIYGYTF. In nucleotides, the CDR3 is TGTGCCTGGACAGACAGGGGGATCTATGGCTACACCTTC.

The chain has TRBV20-1 and TRBJ1-2, with 7 bases fitting TRBD1. Germline CDR1 is DFQATT and CDR2 is SNEGSKA (reference sequence). The CDR3 has 11 residues. Unmatched junction bases numbered 3, after V lost 5 bases and J lost 6 bases. This CDR3 reads CSALTGNGYTF. The CDR3 DNA follows: TGCAGTGCTTTGACAGGGAATGGCTACACCTTC.

The rearrangement links TRBV6-5 to TRBJ2-3, with D unresolved. Between the trimmed V and J ends, which lost 2 bases and 6 bases, there was a span of 12 bases. This CDR3 is 14 amino acids long. CDR1 and CDR2 from the germline V gene are MNHEY and SVGAGI. CDR3 protein: CASSYPNEADTQYF. In DNA form, the CDR3 reads TGTGCCAGCAGTTACCCGAACGAGGCGGATACGCAGTATTTT.

This clone was counted only a few times. The chain is built from TRBV2 and TRBJ1-1, with D perhaps TRBD1 (6 bases). CDR1 SNHLY and CDR2 FYNNEI come from the germline V gene. This CDR3 has 13 residues. The germline V and J ends were trimmed by 1 base and 9 bases, with 12 bases remaining between them. CDR3 loop: CASSEGGTPKAFF. For the CDR3, the DNA is TGTGCCAGCAGTGAAGGGGGGACACCGAAAGCTTTCTTT.

The chain links TRBV9 to TRBJ1-2; tentatively, D is TRBD1 (5 bases). Between the trimmed V and J ends, which lost 6 bases and 4 bases, there was a span of 22 bases. Per the germline V gene, CDR1 is SGDLS and CDR2 is YYNGEE. CDR3 length: 16 residues. CDR3 nucleotide sequence: TGTGCCAGCACCCGGGGGGGTGGCGCGGAAAGCTATGGCTACACCTTC. As protein: CASTRGGGAESYGYTF.

The rearrangement links TRBV6-5 to TRBJ1-6; TRBD1 might be the D (5 bases). CDR1 MNHEY and CDR2 SVGAGI come from the germline V gene. CDR3 length: 14 residues. Trimming stripped 4 bases from V and 9 bases from J, with 13 bases between. This chain's CDR3 is CASSWGREGSPLHF. The CDR3 nucleotides read TGTGCCAGCAGTTGGGGCAGGGAAGGTTCACCCCTCCACTTT.

The chain joins TRBV28 to TRBJ1-5, with 7 bases lining up with TRBD1. The CDR3 is 16 amino acids. V lost 6 bases, J lost 1 base, and 9 bases stayed unmatched. In germline, CDR1 is MDHEN, CDR2 SYDVKM. The CDR3 protein is CASSPSRQGSNQPQHF. The CDR3 nucleotides are TGTGCCAGCAGCCCAAGCCGACAGGGAAGCAATCAGCCCCAGCATTTT.

This sequence joins TRBV5-4 and TRBJ2-5, with a tentative D call TRBD2 (5 bases). Germline CDR1 SGHNT, CDR2 YYREEE (reference sequence). The CDR3 length is 14 residues. With 5 bases removed from V and 5 bases from J, the gap between germline ends came to 16 bases. The CDR3 reads CASRETSSGETQYF. The CDR3 nucleotides are TGTGCCAGCAGGGAGACCTCCTCGGGGGAGACCCAGTACTTC.

The V call is TRBV7-9, the J call TRBJ2-7; 9 positions agree with TRBD1. The CDR3 is made up of 15 amino acids. V was clipped by 3 bases and J by 5 bases; unmatched bases: 8. Germline V gene data show CDR1 as SEHNR and CDR2 as FQNEAQ (reference sequence). CDR3 residues: CASSFTGQGNHEQYV. CDR3 in DNA: TGTGCCAGCAGCTTCACGGGACAGGGAAACCACGAGCAGTACGTC.

The V gene is TRBV7-9, the J gene TRBJ2-3; D ambiguous. This CDR3 has 15 amino acids. Germline assignment: CDR1 SEHNR and CDR2 FQNEAQ (reference sequence). V lost 0 bases to trimming and J lost 2 bases, with 9 bases between them. The CDR3: CASSLAFGPTDTQYF. Here the CDR3 DNA reads TGTGCCAGCAGCTTAGCGTTTGGGCCCACAGATACGCAGTATTTT.